This T cell receptor (beta chain) was observed in a study of blood T cell repertoires in COVID-19. Study background: The samples span acute and convalescent COVID-19 from the United States, Italy and Spain.

The protocol was immunoSEQ multiplex PCR, while the TCRdb copy is restricted to in-frame clones and leaves out a portion. The sample has roughly 220,000 clones, about 91% seen once. Categorization into cohorts depended on clinical history that participants reported. V shed 2 bases and J shed 4 bases, with 17 bases lying between them. This CDR3 is 16 amino acids long. The germline V gene encodes CDR1 SGHTA and CDR2 FQGTGA. The chain links TRBV7-3 to TRBJ2-5; D remains ambiguous. This clonotype was obtained from a woman aged 45-59 years with acute COVID-19. The sequenced sample consisted of PBMCs or T cells enriched from blood (not recorded which). This chain's CDR3 is CASSLYGTSGRETQYF. The CDR3 nucleotides are TGTGCCAGCAGCTTATATGGTACCTCGGGTCGAGAGACCCAGTACTTC.